This T cell receptor (beta chain) was sequenced in a study of blood T cell repertoires in COVID-19. Study details: Acute-phase and convalescent COVID-19 samples originated in the United States, Italy and Spain.

Assay: immunoSEQ multiplex PCR; the TCRdb copy retains only in-frame clones and omits some. The sample consists of around 280,000 clones, 89% of them appearing once. Germline loops: CDR1 LGHDT, CDR2 YNNKEL (reference sequence). The CDR3 has 11 amino acids. Between the trimmed V and J ends, which lost 5 bases and 5 bases, there was a span of 4 bases. Sequences were obtained from peripheral blood. The TCR originated in a woman aged 30 to 39 with COVID-19, enrolled during active disease. The J gene is TRBJ2-1, the V gene TRBV3-1 (or the pseudogene TRBV3-2); D is unresolved. CDR3 region: CASSDNNEQFF. The CDR3, as DNA: TGTGCCAGCAGCGACAACAATGAGCAGTTCTTC.